This T cell receptor (beta chain) stems from a study of CXCR3-negative and CXCR3-positive naive CD8 T cells. In regard to this clonotype: What it binds is not known.

Overall study findings and caveats: Diversity proved comparably high across both naive subsets and much lower in memory CD8+ cells. With respect to TRBV-TRBJ usage, naive CXCR3-negative and CXCR3-positive cells were similar; memory differed. Naive cells that were CXCR3-positive had more hydrophobic TRB CDR3s (compared with CXCR3-negative naive cells). Expression of CXCR3 was partially reduced after cryopreservation, and fresh PBMCs were used in most assays.

Looked up from germline, CDR1 is SQVTM and CDR2 is ANQGSEA. The CDR3 runs to 15 residues. UMI labels and 5' RACE were used to prepare the TRB cDNA libraries. TCRdb re-called the 5' RACE reads; one entry per CDR3 protein, DNA not given. This sample's table has 85,000 to 130,000 distinct CDR3 sequences. This sequence joins TRBV29-1 and TRBJ1-1. The sample was naive CXCR3+ CD8+ T cells from blood. Stated subset: CD45RO-CCR7+CD27+CD95- naive CD8+ T cells expressing CXCR3 (TNR3+). This clonotype was obtained from a human donor in good health. Some clones in this sample may be carry-over from other donors' samples. The CDR3 region is CSVEWQGGRGTEAFF.